Listed here are 27 T cell receptor beta chains from one sample, sequenced in a study of human T cells and chemical hapten exposure. Each CDR3 protein gets one entry after TCRdb re-called the RACE reads with MiXCR. The table lists under 110,000 distinct CDR3 sequences, roughly an eighth of them singletons. Time point: pre-sensitization, week 0. Treatment given: therapeutic diphenylcyclopropenone sensitization with weekly scalp DPC. The sequenced sample was whole blood, obtained in connection with sensitization to the hapten diphenylcyclopropenone (DPC). Source of these receptors: a woman aged 50 to 65 with alopecia areata. Some clones in this sample may be carry-over from other donors' samples.

The chain has TRBV28 and TRBJ2-3; D is uncertain. The CDR3 spans 12 residues. V gave up 8 bases and J gave up 0 bases, with 6 bases separating them. Germline V gene lookup returns CDR1 MDHEN and CDR2 SYDVKM. CDR3 bases: TGTGCCAGCGGGTCGAGCACAGATACGCAGTATTTT. Translated, it gives CASGSSTDTQYF.

CDR3 in DNA: TGTGCCAGCAGCCAAGAGTGGCGGGGAGATACGCAGTATTTT. Translation: CASSQEWRGDTQYF. The chain has TRBV4-2 and TRBJ2-3; perhaps TRBD2 as D (6 bases). Germline CDR1 reads LGHNA; CDR2 reads YNFKEQ. The CDR3 is 14 residues long. Between the trimmed V and J ends, which lost 0 bases and 5 bases, there was a span of 9 bases.

This clonotype was recorded a few times. The chain recombines TRBV18 with TRBJ2-1; D is unclear. CDR1 and CDR2 (germline): KGHSH, LQKENI. This CDR3 has 14 residues. V was cut by 6 bases and J by 7 bases, with 16 bases left in between. The CDR3 region has the DNA TGTGCCAGCTCCCCCAAGCCGGTGGGAAATGAGCAGTTCTTC. Translating it yields CASSPKPVGNEQFF.

The CDR3 nucleotides read TGTGCCATCAGTGACGGGACAGCCCTTGGTTCCAATGAGCAGTTCTTC. Amino acids: CAISDGTALGSNEQFF. The V call is TRBV10-3, the J call TRBJ2-1, with 7 bases lining up with TRBD1. Germline loops: CDR1 ENHRY, CDR2 SYGVKD. This CDR3 is built from 16 residues. V shed 3 bases and J 6 bases; nucleotides not matched to a gene: 11.

The J gene is TRBJ2-3, the V gene TRBV20-1, with D tentatively TRBD2 (6 bases). Trimming shortened V by 5 bases and J by 0 bases, and 21 bases separated the two germline ends. Germline CDR1 is DFQATT and CDR2 is SNEGSKA (reference sequence). The CDR3 is made up of 17 amino acids. The CDR3 DNA follows: TGCAGTGCTCATCCCTCCCCCGGAGGACTAAGCACAGATACGCAGTATTTT. It specifies CSAHPSPGGLSTDTQYF.

The sample holds many counts of this clonotype. The chain is built from TRBV6-6 and TRBJ2-1; 9 bases line up with TRBD2. With V trimmed by 4 bases and J by 5 bases, 3 bases remained unmatched. The CDR3 has 14 residues. The germline V gene has CDR1 MNHNY and CDR2 SVGAGI (reference sequence). Written as DNA, the CDR3 is TGTGCCAGCAGTTTAGCGGGGGCCCACAATGAGCAGTTCTTC. As protein: CASSLAGAHNEQFF.

This clonotype was seen many times. V and J are TRBV7-2 and TRBJ2-5; D gene uncertain. Germline V gene data show CDR1 as SGHTA and CDR2 as FQGNSA. Trimming removed 2 bases at V and 5 bases at J, with 18 bases between. The CDR3 has 16 amino acids. The CDR3 spells CASSLYGPHLGETQYF. The CDR3 DNA follows: TGTGCCAGCAGCTTATACGGGCCGCATCTTGGGGAGACCCAGTACTTC.

DNA for the CDR3: TGTGCCAGCAGACGGGACATTGGGACTTTCTTT. This gives the protein CASRRDIGTFF. The chain couples TRBV28 to TRBJ1-1, with D perhaps matching TRBD1 (6 bases). Trimming took 6 bases from V and 12 from J, leaving 14 bases between them. This CDR3 comprises 11 residues. The V gene's germline CDR1 is MDHEN and CDR2 SYDVKM. Full variable domain (missing parts from reference TRBV28 and TRBJ1-1): DVKVTQSSRYLVKRTGEKVFLECVQDMDHENMFWYRQDPGLGLRLIYFSYDVKMKEKGDIPEGYSVSREKKERFSLILESASTNQTSMYLCASRRDIGTFFGQGTRLTVV.

This clonotype was seen only a few times. CDR3 nucleotides: TGTGCCACCAGAGCAGGGGGAGCCACCGGGGAGCTGTTTTTT. The encoded protein is CATRAGGATGELFF. The chain joins TRBV24-1 to TRBJ2-2; TRBD1 agrees at 7 bases. V lost 7 bases to trimming and J lost 4 bases; unmatched junction nucleotides: 5. CDR1 is KGHDR and CDR2 is SFDVKD in the germline V gene. The CDR3 loop spans 14 amino acids.

This clonotype turned up a few times. This chain uses TRBV27 with TRBJ2-2; 9 bases agree with TRBD1. The CDR3 loop spans 16 amino acids. Unmatched junction bases numbered 8, after V lost 5 bases and J lost 4 bases. Germline CDR1 and CDR2: MNHEY and SMNVEV (reference sequence). CDR3 protein: CASSSNRGRGTGELFF. The CDR3 DNA sequence: TGTGCCAGCAGTAGTAACAGGGGGCGCGGCACCGGGGAGCTGTTTTTT.

This clonotype has just a few counts. The chain links TRBV5-1 to TRBJ2-5; TRBD2 matches at 8 bases. The V and J ends lost 0 bases and 0 bases, in that order; junction bases with no gene match: 10. Looked up from germline, CDR1 is SGHRS and CDR2 is YFSETQ. The CDR3 extends over 18 amino acids. CDR3 loop: CASSLARLEGLDQETQYF. The DNA of the CDR3 is TGCGCCAGCAGCTTGGCCCGACTAGAGGGACTAGACCAAGAGACCCAGTACTTC.

This clonotype was picked up a small number of times. The chain couples TRBV7-9 to TRBJ2-7; no reliable D call. V was trimmed by 3 bases and J by 3 bases, leaving 6 bases between them. The V gene's germline CDR1 is SEHNR and CDR2 FQNEAQ (reference sequence). This CDR3 comprises 12 residues. CDR3 coding DNA: TGTGCCAGCAGCTTGACTGACTACGAGCAGTACTTC. As protein: CASSLTDYEQYF.

This clonotype appeared a few times. The chain uses TRBV6-6 and TRBJ1-5; D perhaps matches TRBD1 (5 bases). CDR1 is MNHNY, CDR2 SVGAGI, per germline (reference sequence). The V and J ends lost 6 bases and 7 bases respectively, with 19 bases between them. This CDR3 region has 15 residues. As DNA, the CDR3 is TGTGCCAGCAGCCCCACACCCCAGAGGGGCCAGCCCCAGCATTTT. This codes for CASSPTPQRGQPQHF.

The V call is TRBV5-1, the J call TRBJ1-6, with 11 bases aligning to TRBD1. Trimming took 2 bases from V and 8 from J; bases not matched to a gene: 3. Per germline, CDR1 SGHRS and CDR2 YFSETQ. This CDR3 spans 15 amino acids. The CDR3 DNA reads TGCGCCAGCAGCTTTTCGGGACAGGGGGATTCACCCCTCCACTTT. Translation: CASSFSGQGDSPLHF.

The CDR3 loop is CASSSPGNYEQYF. The DNA for the CDR3 is TGTGCCAGCAGTTCCCCGGGGAACTACGAGCAGTACTTC. This chain connects TRBV11-2 to TRBJ2-7, with TRBD2 as a possible D gene (5 bases). The germline gives CDR1 SGHAT, CDR2 FQNNGV. Between the trimmed V and J ends, which lost 6 bases and 3 bases, there was a span of 12 bases. The CDR3 loop spans 13 amino acids.

Only a few counts were recorded for this clonotype. The genes are TRBV20-1 and TRBJ1-1; TRBD1 might be the D (5 bases). The length of the CDR3 is 12 residues. Germline assignment: CDR1 DFQATT and CDR2 SNEGSKA (reference sequence). With 3 bases removed from V and 10 bases from J, the gap between germline ends came to 15 bases. CDR3 nucleotides: TGCAGTGCTAGCCCCGGGAGGGACGGAGCTTTCTTT. This translates into CSASPGRDGAFF.

This clonotype was seen at least ten times. The chain uses TRBV4-3 and TRBJ2-7; D call uncertain. V gave up 3 bases and J gave up 2 bases, with 17 bases separating them. Germline CDR1 reads LGHNA; CDR2 reads YSLEER. This CDR3 has 16 amino acids. CDR3 amino acids: CASSQDLRRATYEQYF. CDR3 nucleotide sequence: TGCGCCAGCAGCCAGGACCTTCGACGGGCGACCTACGAGCAGTACTTC.

This clonotype was observed a few times. The chain uses TRBV28 and TRBJ2-2; D assignment may be TRBD1 or TRBD2 (6 bases each). The V end lost 4 bases, the J end lost 3 bases, and 12 bases lay between the germline ends. The germline V gene has CDR1 MDHEN and CDR2 SYDVKM. This CDR3 contains 15 residues. CDR3 sequence reads: CASSWNREDTGELFF. The CDR3 DNA follows: TGTGCCAGCAGTTGGAACAGGGAGGACACCGGGGAGCTGTTTTTT.

This clonotype was observed a handful of times. J is TRBJ1-1 and V is TRBV7-9, with a possible D match to TRBD1 (5 bases). The CDR3 length is 14 residues. Trimming left V 6 bases short and J 4 bases short, with 15 bases between. CDR1 is SEHNR, CDR2 FQNEAQ, per germline (reference sequence). Here the CDR3 DNA reads TGTGCCAGCAGGCCGACAGCTACCCGCACTGAAGCTTTCTTT. This encodes CASRPTATRTEAFF.

Notes on this clonotype: One end of the junction does not line up with germline, which may come from a read error. The chain employs TRBV28 and TRBJ1-3; D is unclear. CDR3 size: 16 residues. CDR1 MDHEN and CDR2 SYDVKM come from the germline V gene. The CDR3 DNA follows: TGTGCCAGCAGCTTATCCAGGTGGGCCTCTGGAAACACCATATATTTT. This translates into CASSLSRWASGNTIYF. The full variable domain, its missing parts supplied by reference TRBV28 and TRBJ1-3, is DVKVTQSSRYLVKRTGEKVFLECVQDMDHENMFWYRQDPGLGLRLIYFSYDVKMKEKGDIPEGYSVSREKKERFSLILESASTNQTSMYLCASSLSRWASGNTIYFGEGSWLTVV.

The genes are TRBV28 and TRBJ1-1; 9 nucleotides align to TRBD1. This CDR3 has 12 amino acids. Looked up from germline, CDR1 is MDHEN and CDR2 is SYDVKM. Unmatched junction bases numbered 5, after V lost 10 bases and J lost 5 bases. The CDR3, as DNA: TGTGCCACCTTGACAGGGGGTACTGAAGCTTTCTTT. Protein sequence: CATLTGGTEAFF.

This clonotype has more than one count but fewer than ten. The chain carries TRBV5-6 and TRBJ2-5; TRBD2 matches at 11 bases. The J segment lost 7 bases and the V segment lost 0 bases, leaving 5 bases of the junction unmatched. Germline V CDR1 and CDR2: SGHDT, YYEEEE. This CDR3 is built from 15 residues. CDR3 protein: CASSLVSGRAGTQYF. Written as DNA, the CDR3 is TGTGCCAGCAGCTTGGTTAGCGGGAGGGCCGGGACCCAGTACTTC.

Many counts were recorded for this clonotype. The chain couples TRBV12-3 or TRBV12-4 to TRBJ1-2; D possibly corresponds to TRBD1 (6 bases). The CDR3 sequence is 11 residues long. The ends were cut back, 5 bases at V and 7 bases at J, with 8 bases in the middle. The CDR3 here is CASSDRFGYTF. The CDR3 bases are TGTGCCAGCAGTGACAGGTTTGGCTACACCTTC.

This clonotype was observed many times. The genes are TRBV29-1 and TRBJ1-1; TRBD1 is a possible D gene (6 bases). The V gene's germline CDR1 is SQVTM and CDR2 ANQGSEA. The length of the CDR3 is 13 residues. V lost 4 bases to trimming and J lost 0 bases, with 9 bases between them. CDR3 sequence (DNA): TGCAGCGTTGCGTGGACAGTGAACACTGAAGCTTTCTTT. It codes for CSVAWTVNTEAFF.

This clonotype turned up a few times. The chain uses TRBV28 and TRBJ2-7; TRBD1 matches at 10 bases. After removal of 2 bases from V and 2 bases from J, the junction contained 6 bases not matched to a gene. The germline gives CDR1 MDHEN, CDR2 SYDVKM. The CDR3 has 16 residues. The DNA for the CDR3 is TGTGCCAGCAGTTTAGCCGGGACAGGGGACCCCTACGAGCAGTACTTC. Protein product: CASSLAGTGDPYEQYF.

This clonotype was detected many times. The chain uses TRBV7-2 and TRBJ2-7; D not resolved. Trimming removed 1 base from V and 3 bases from J, with 7 bases in between. CDR3 length equals 13 residues. The germline CDR1 and CDR2 sequences are SGHTA and FQGNSA. The CDR3 spells CASSLVAIYEQYF. The CDR3 DNA sequence: TGTGCCAGCAGCTTAGTAGCCATCTACGAGCAGTACTTC.

This chain joins TRBV3-1 and TRBJ1-2; no reliable D call. CDR3 length: 12 amino acids. V was clipped by 8 bases and J by 2 bases, with 9 bases between them. Germline V CDR1 and CDR2: LGHDT, YNNKEL (reference sequence). The CDR3 region is CASAVQNYGYTF. As DNA, the CDR3 is TGTGCCAGCGCGGTACAGAACTATGGCTACACCTTC.